This TCR beta chain appears in the sequencing data of a study of Graves' ophthalmopathy and Graves' hyperthyroidism. Trimming pared 5 bases from V and 0 bases from J, leaving 11 bases between. The V gene's germline CDR1 is MDHEN and CDR2 SYDVKM. The CDR3 totals 15 residues. Amplification from RNA transcripts yielded the TCR beta CDR3 regions. Following a first-round RT-PCR that used HTBI primers, a second-round multiplex PCR was carried out. MiXCR, applied by TCRdb to the multiplex PCR reads, yields one record per CDR3 protein. This table has about 620,000 distinct CDR3 sequences, 22% appearing once. Sample: peripheral blood. The sequence came from a woman in her late teens or twenties with stable Graves' hyperthyroidism. Some clones in this sample may be carry-over from other donors' samples. The chain employs TRBV28 and TRBJ1-3; no definite D call. In nucleotides, the CDR3 is TGTGCCAGCAGTGAAGGGCAGCTCTCTGGAAACACCATATATTTT. Its protein is CASSEGQLSGNTIYF.